Following are 15 T cell receptor beta chains from one sample sequenced in a study of blood T cell repertoires in COVID-19. Sequencing used immunoSEQ multiplex PCR; TCRdb keeps in-frame clones, though not all of them. This sample has 200,000 or so clones, with 75% to 90% found just once. The sequenced sample was peripheral blood. The receptors here all came from a human donor in a cohort sampled during active COVID-19.

The chain carries TRBV5-1 and TRBJ2-7, with 9 positions matching TRBD2. There are 14 residues in the CDR3. Trimming cost V 0 bases and J 4 bases; bases outside gene matches: 2. CDR1 and CDR2 from the germline V gene are SGHRS and YFSETQ. Written as DNA, the CDR3 is TGCGCCAGCAGCTTGGTGCGGGGGGGTTACGAGCAGTACTTC. It specifies CASSLVRGGYEQYF. The whole variable domain, remainder taken from reference TRBV5-1 and TRBJ2-7, is KAGVTQTPRYLIKTRGQQVTLSCSPISGHRSVSWYQQTPGQGLQFLFEYFSETQRNKGNFPGRFSGRQFSNSRSEMNVSTLELGDSALYLCASSLVRGGYEQYFGPGTRLTVT.

The rearrangement joins TRBV7-9 to TRBJ1-1; D gene uncertain. Germline V CDR1 and CDR2: SEHNR, FQNEAQ (reference sequence). V shed 5 bases and J shed 10 bases, with 11 bases lying between them. There are 11 residues in the CDR3. This chain's CDR3 is CASSPKLIAFF. The CDR3 bases are TGTGCCAGCAGCCCGAAACTTATAGCTTTCTTT.

The chain joins TRBV9 to TRBJ1-5; D is unclear. The germline V and J ends were trimmed by 0 bases and 2 bases, with 21 bases remaining between them. This CDR3 has 19 amino acids. Germline values: CDR1 SGDLS, CDR2 YYNGEE. Here the CDR3 reads CASSVALPWRDEGNQPQHF. In DNA, the CDR3 is TGTGCCAGCAGCGTAGCTCTCCCGTGGAGGGATGAAGGCAATCAGCCCCAGCATTTT.

The V and J genes are TRBV25-1 and TRBJ1-1; D remains unclear. This CDR3 comprises 13 residues. Germline V gene sequence: CDR1 MGHDK, CDR2 SYGVNS. With 4 bases removed from V and 0 bases from J, the gap between germline ends came to 6 bases. CDR3 sequence: CASSVAMNTEAFF. The CDR3 DNA reads as TGTGCCAGCAGTGTTGCTATGAACACTGAAGCTTTCTTT.

The J gene is TRBJ2-1, the V gene TRBV7-9, with D possibly being TRBD1 (7 bases). The ends were cut back, 4 bases at V and 4 bases at J, with 14 bases in the middle. The germline V gene has CDR1 SEHNR and CDR2 FQNEAQ (reference sequence). This CDR3 region has 15 residues. In DNA form, the CDR3 reads TGTGCCAGCAGCTACCTGCAGGGGGGTTACAATGAGCAGTTCTTC. Translating gives CASSYLQGGYNEQFF.

The chain has TRBV5-1 and TRBJ2-7; no clear D gene. This CDR3 is built from 14 residues. Germline CDR1 is SGHRS and CDR2 is YFSETQ. Trimming removed 0 bases from V and 2 bases from J, with 9 bases in between. CDR3 DNA: TGCGCCAGCAGCTTGGTCACCAACACCTACGAGCAGTACTTC. This gives the protein CASSLVTNTYEQYF.

V and J are TRBV7-2 and TRBJ1-6, with 10 nucleotides matching TRBD1. Germline V gene data show CDR1 as SGHTA and CDR2 as FQGNSA. Germline trimming cut 0 bases from V and 9 bases from J; bases unmatched to any gene: 2. The CDR3 has 15 residues. CDR3 amino acids: CASSLAGQGFSPLHF. DNA for the CDR3: TGTGCCAGCAGCTTAGCGGGACAGGGGTTTTCACCCCTCCACTTT.

The gene calls are TRBV10-3 and TRBJ1-2; D ambiguous. From germline, CDR1 is ENHRY and CDR2 SYGVKD. The CDR3 runs 13 residues. Trimming cost V 4 bases and J 1 base, with 7 bases left between them. CDR3: CAISALLNYGYTF. Here the CDR3 DNA reads TGTGCCATCAGTGCTCTCCTTAACTATGGCTACACCTTC.

The CDR3 bases are TGTGCCAGCAGCGTAGGCGGGGCGGACACCATATATTTT. This codes for CASSVGGADTIYF. This chain connects TRBV9 to TRBJ1-3, with D perhaps TRBD1 (5 bases). V was clipped by 0 bases and J by 8 bases, with 9 bases between them. The CDR3 length is 13 residues. The germline V gene encodes CDR1 SGDLS and CDR2 YYNGEE.

This chain joins TRBV19 and TRBJ2-7; TRBD2 agrees at 13 bases. The CDR3 has 13 residues. V lost 8 bases, J lost 7 bases, and 5 bases stayed unmatched. The germline CDR1 and CDR2 sequences are LNHDA and SQIVND (reference sequence). The CDR3: CASGRTSGSEQYF. In DNA, the CDR3 is TGTGCCAGTGGCAGGACTAGCGGGAGTGAGCAGTACTTC.

This sequence joins TRBV6-1 and TRBJ2-7; the D gene is possibly TRBD2 (6 bases). The V end was cut by 1 base, the J end by 5 bases, with 9 bases between. CDR3 size: 13 residues. CDR1 and CDR2 (germline): MNHNS, SASEGT. The chain's CDR3 is CASSEDSGDEQYF. CDR3 DNA: TGTGCCAGCAGTGAAGATTCGGGGGACGAGCAGTACTTC.

J is TRBJ1-1 and V is TRBV6-5; 7 nucleotides agree with TRBD1. The CDR3 sequence is 12 residues long. The ends lost 6 bases at V and 8 bases at J; junction bases unmatched: 6. Germline assignment: CDR1 MNHEY and CDR2 SVGAGI. As DNA, the CDR3 is TGTGCCAGCAGGTCTACAGGGGAGGAAGCTTTCTTT. Amino acids: CASRSTGEEAFF.

This sequence joins TRBV7-2 and TRBJ2-5; 10 nucleotides align to TRBD2. The V and J ends lost 4 bases and 5 bases, in that order; junction bases with no gene match: 16. From germline, CDR1 is SGHTA and CDR2 FQGNSA. The CDR3 length is 18 residues. CDR3 nucleotide sequence: TGTGCCAGCAGCTCTGGGAGCCATCTAGCGGGAGTGATGGAGACCCAGTACTTC. The encoded protein is CASSSGSHLAGVMETQYF.

The rearrangement uses TRBV23-1 and TRBJ2-3, with a tentative D call TRBD1 (5 bases). TRBV23-1 qualifies as an ORF whose function is uncertain. V gave up 2 bases and J gave up 0 bases, with 15 bases separating them. This CDR3 comprises 17 residues. The CDR3 spells CASSQRALRESTDTQYF. The CDR3 DNA reads TGCGCCAGCAGTCAACGCGCCCTCAGGGAAAGCACAGATACGCAGTATTTT.

This clone was recorded once. The chain uses TRBV11-3 and TRBJ2-7; TRBD1 aligns across 7 bases. The CDR3 totals 15 residues. Trimming removed 5 bases from V and 1 base from J; junction bases left unmatched: 8. In germline, CDR1 is SGHNT, CDR2 YENEEA. CDR3 sequence: CASSLRQGGSYEQYF. In DNA, the CDR3 is TGTGCCAGCAGCCTAAGACAGGGTGGGTCCTACGAGCAGTACTTC.